Shown below are 14 T cell receptor beta chains from a single sample sequenced in a study of blood T cell repertoires in COVID-19. Assay: immunoSEQ multiplex PCR; the TCRdb copy retains only in-frame clones and omits some. The sample records more than 350,000 clones, about 87% being singletons. The sample consisted of PBMCs or T cells enriched from blood (not recorded which). The receptors were sampled from a woman aged 50 to 60 who had recovered from COVID-19.

This clone was detected only a few times. The chain has TRBV7-9 and TRBJ2-1, with D perhaps TRBD1 (5 bases). CDR1 is SEHNR, CDR2 FQNEAQ, per germline (reference sequence). The CDR3 length is 16 residues. The V gene lost 5 bases and the J gene lost 4 bases, with 18 bases spanning the gap. CDR3 region: CASSPPRAPPYNEQFF. The CDR3 nucleotides read TGTGCCAGCAGCCCCCCCAGGGCCCCCCCTTACAATGAGCAGTTCTTC.

The J gene is TRBJ2-1, the V gene TRBV14; TRBD2 might be the D (6 bases). V lost 4 bases and J lost 4, with 14 bases in between. CDR1 is SGHDN, CDR2 FVKESK, per germline. This CDR3 contains 15 residues. The chain's CDR3 is CASSPKEGRYNEQFF. CDR3 DNA: TGTGCCAGCAGCCCAAAGGAGGGACGATACAATGAGCAGTTCTTC.

CDR3 loop: CASSLGMVQATNYGYTF. The CDR3 DNA sequence: TGTGCCAGCAGTTTAGGCATGGTGCAGGCTACTAACTATGGCTACACCTTC. V and J are TRBV28 and TRBJ1-2; no firm D call. The CDR3 covers 17 residues. V was clipped by 2 bases and J by 0 bases, with 16 bases between them. The germline V gene encodes CDR1 MDHEN and CDR2 SYDVKM.

The genes are TRBV25-1 and TRBJ2-5, with D perhaps matching TRBD2 (6 bases). The CDR3 has 13 residues. CDR1 and CDR2 (germline): MGHDK, SYGVNS. V lost 8 bases and J 5 bases, leaving 15 bases between the germline ends. The CDR3 DNA follows: TGTGCCAGCCGAGGCGCGGGGAGGGAGACCCAGTACTTC. This translates into CASRGAGRETQYF.

The chain joins TRBV3-1 (or the pseudogene TRBV3-2) to TRBJ2-7; 8 positions match TRBD1. V was clipped by 2 bases and J by 0 bases; unmatched bases: 3. The CDR3 length is 15 residues. Germline V gives CDR1 LGHDT, CDR2 YNNKEL (reference sequence). CDR3 sequence reads: CASSQRGQASYEQYF. CDR3 bases: TGTGCCAGCAGCCAAAGGGGACAGGCCTCCTACGAGCAGTACTTC.

The chain has TRBV19 and TRBJ1-1; unclear D gene. The length of the CDR3 is 12 residues. The germline V gene encodes CDR1 LNHDA and CDR2 SQIVND (reference sequence). V was pared by 3 bases and J by 11 bases, with 13 bases between. In DNA, the CDR3 is TGTGCCAGTAGTATGGGCCCAAACCTTGCTTTCTTT. Amino acid sequence: CASSMGPNLAFF.

The J gene is TRBJ2-7, the V gene TRBV18; perhaps TRBD1 as D (6 bases). Trimming took off 3 bases at V and 1 base at J, with 13 bases between the two ends. The CDR3 extends over 15 amino acids. In germline, CDR1 is KGHSH, CDR2 LQKENI. CDR3 coding DNA: TGTGCCAGCTCACCCTTGGGGGCCGGTTCCTACGAGCAGTACTTC. It yields the protein CASSPLGAGSYEQYF.

The chain uses TRBV2 and TRBJ1-4; D gene ambiguous. This CDR3 contains 13 residues. Looked up from germline, CDR1 is SNHLY and CDR2 is FYNNEI. The V gene lost 4 bases and the J gene lost 4 bases, with 7 bases spanning the gap. CDR3 sequence: CASSGHLNEKLFF. The CDR3 DNA sequence: TGTGCCAGCAGTGGACACCTTAATGAAAAACTGTTTTTT.

The rearrangement links TRBV19 to TRBJ2-5; TRBD1 aligns across 9 bases. Germline V lookup: CDR1 LNHDA, CDR2 SQIVND (reference sequence). This CDR3 is built from 17 residues. Unmatched junction bases numbered 8, after V lost 3 bases and J lost 0 bases. This chain's CDR3 is CASSMSGQGIYQETQYF. The CDR3 DNA follows: TGTGCCAGTAGTATGTCAGGACAGGGGATTTACCAAGAGACCCAGTACTTC.

This clone was seen a handful of times. The chain is built from TRBV3-1 (or the pseudogene TRBV3-2) and TRBJ2-7; 7 bases map to TRBD2. Trimming took 1 base from V and 2 from J; bases not matched to a gene: 11. Germline V CDR1 and CDR2: LGHDT, YNNKEL (reference sequence). CDR3 size: 17 residues. The CDR3 DNA follows: TGTGCCAGCAGCCAAGGCGGGGGTGACACTTACCCCTACGAGCAGTACTTC. Its protein is CASSQGGGDTYPYEQYF.

The chain couples TRBV3-1 (or the pseudogene TRBV3-2) to TRBJ1-1, with D unresolved. Trimming removed 3 bases at V and 3 bases at J, with 8 bases between. The length of the CDR3 is 13 residues. Germline V gene sequence: CDR1 LGHDT, CDR2 YNNKEL (reference sequence). CDR3 region: CASSHSSDTEAFF. The CDR3 nucleotides read TGTGCCAGCAGCCATTCATCGGACACTGAAGCTTTCTTT.

This clone is a singleton in its sample. The chain links TRBV7-2 to TRBJ2-5; 12 nucleotides match TRBD2. Germline assignment: CDR1 SGHTA and CDR2 FQGNSA. With 2 bases clipped from V and 5 bases from J, the junction kept 6 bases outside the gene matches. The CDR3 is 16 residues long. In DNA form, the CDR3 reads TGTGCCAGCAGCTTAACTAGCGGGGGGCGGGCGGAGACCCAGTACTTC. Translating it yields CASSLTSGGRAETQYF.

V is TRBV7-6 and J is TRBJ2-1; TRBD2 aligns across 8 bases. CDR3 length: 17 residues. Germline CDR1 and CDR2: SGHVS and FNYEAQ. V was pared by 1 base and J by 7 bases, with 12 bases of the junction left unmatched. The CDR3: CASSLGGLAGRGNEQFF. CDR3 nucleotide sequence: TGTGCCAGCAGCTTAGGAGGTTTAGCGGGGAGGGGGAATGAGCAGTTCTTC. Combining the CDR3 with reference TRBV7-6 and TRBJ2-1 gives the whole variable domain GAGVSQSPRYKVTKRGQDVALRCDPISGHVSLYWYRQALGQGPEFLTYFNYEAQQDKSGLPNDRFSAERPEGSISTLTIQRTEQRDSAMYRCASSLGGLAGRGNEQFFGPGTRLTVL.

This clone has just one count. The chain links TRBV6-5 to TRBJ2-1; 14 bases are shared with TRBD2. This CDR3 spans 14 amino acids. CDR1 is MNHEY, CDR2 SVGAGI, per germline. The J segment lost 9 bases and the V segment lost 4 bases, leaving 2 bases of the junction unmatched. The CDR3 coding sequence is TGTGCCAGCAGTTCGGGACTAGCGGGGGTTGAGCAGTTCTTC. Amino acids: CASSSGLAGVEQFF.